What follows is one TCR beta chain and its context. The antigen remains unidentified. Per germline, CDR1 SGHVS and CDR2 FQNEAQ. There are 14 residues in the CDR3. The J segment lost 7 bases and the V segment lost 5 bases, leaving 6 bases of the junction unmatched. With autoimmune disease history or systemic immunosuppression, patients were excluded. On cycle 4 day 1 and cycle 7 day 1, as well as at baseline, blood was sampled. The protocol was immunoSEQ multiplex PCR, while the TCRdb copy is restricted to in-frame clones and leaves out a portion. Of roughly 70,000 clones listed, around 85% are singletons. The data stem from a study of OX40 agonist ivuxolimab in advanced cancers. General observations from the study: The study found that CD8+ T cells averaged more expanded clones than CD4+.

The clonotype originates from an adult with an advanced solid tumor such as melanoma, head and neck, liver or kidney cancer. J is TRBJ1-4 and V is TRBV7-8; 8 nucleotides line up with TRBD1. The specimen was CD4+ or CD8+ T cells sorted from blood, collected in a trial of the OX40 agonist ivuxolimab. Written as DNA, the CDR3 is TGTGCCAGCAGCGTAACAGGGGGAAGTGAAAAACTGTTTTTT. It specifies CASSVTGGSEKLFF.